Presented here are 5 T cell receptor beta chains from one specimen sequenced in a study of blood T cell repertoires in COVID-19. TCRdb's table, derived via immunoSEQ multiplex PCR, lists solely in-frame clones and lacks some. The sample holds about 160,000 clones; more than 75% are singletons and the top ten take 10%. The sequenced sample was peripheral blood. These receptors all come from a woman in her 70s with COVID-19, enrolled during active disease.

The rearrangement uses TRBV6-1 and TRBJ2-2; maybe TRBD1 (6 bases). Germline lookup yields CDR1 MNHNS and CDR2 SASEGT. The CDR3 covers 16 residues. V was cut by 1 base and J by 2 bases, with 11 bases left in between. Written as DNA, the CDR3 is TGTGCCAGCAGTGAAGTGTGGGGGCGAAACACCGGGGAGCTGTTTTTT. Its translation: CASSEVWGRNTGELFF.

The J gene is TRBJ1-2, the V gene TRBV18, with 7 bases matching TRBD1. After removal of 3 bases from V and 8 bases from J, the junction contained 0 bases not matched to a gene. This CDR3 comprises 11 residues. Germline-derived CDR1 and CDR2 are KGHSH and LQKENI. This CDR3 reads CASSPDRGYTF. The CDR3 DNA reads as TGTGCCAGCTCACCGGACAGGGGCTACACCTTC.

This sequence joins TRBV29-1 and TRBJ1-1, with D possibly being TRBD1 (5 bases). V was shortened by 6 bases and J by 4 bases, with 15 bases between the two germline ends. CDR1 SQVTM and CDR2 ANQGSEA come from the germline V gene. CDR3 length equals 13 residues. For the CDR3, the DNA is TGCAGCGTGCCAGGGTTAGGAAGCACTGAAGCTTTCTTT. It yields the protein CSVPGLGSTEAFF.

CDR3 residues: CASSLRSRGKNIQYF. DNA of the CDR3: TGTGCCAGCAGCTTAAGGTCCCGGGGAAAAAACATTCAGTACTTC. The chain couples TRBV5-6 to TRBJ2-4, with a possible D match to TRBD2 (5 bases). The CDR3 runs 15 residues. Germline CDR1 is SGHDT and CDR2 is YYEEEE. V shed 2 bases and J shed 4 bases, with 13 bases lying between them. Complete variable domain (other parts from reference TRBV5-6 and TRBJ2-4): DAGVTQSPTHLIKTRGQQVTLRCSPKSGHDTVSWYQQALGQGPQFIFQYYEEEERQRGNFPDRFSGHQFPNYSSELNVNALLLGDSALYLCASSLRSRGKNIQYFGAGTRLSVL.

The chain employs TRBV6-1 and TRBJ2-1; 8 bases match TRBD2. Germline trimming cut 1 base from V and 5 bases from J; bases unmatched to any gene: 7. Germline V gene sequence: CDR1 MNHNS, CDR2 SASEGT. The CDR3 runs 16 residues. For the CDR3, the DNA is TGTGCCAGCAGTGAAGACTCCCGGGGGGGAAACAATGAGCAGTTCTTC. Translated, it gives CASSEDSRGGNNEQFF.